This T cell receptor (beta chain) was observed in a study of patients and donors after allogeneic stem cell transplantation. With V trimmed by 5 bases and J by 3 bases, 14 bases remained unmatched. CDR1 and CDR2 (germline): SEHNR, FQNEAQ (reference sequence). The CDR3 covers 17 residues. Each CDR3 protein is one row after TCRdb ran MiXCR on the RT-PCR reads. Among a few hundred thousand distinct CDR3 sequences listed, about 14% were seen once. The rearrangement links TRBV7-9 to TRBJ2-3; TRBD2 aligns across 7 bases. Material: blood, either unsorted or a sorted T cell fraction (not recorded which). This TCR was recovered from a human donor who was either an allogeneic HSCT recipient or a stem cell or donor lymphocyte infusion donor (not recorded which). It is not recorded whose cells these are; they may come from a transplant donor. CDR3 coding DNA: TGTGCCAGCAGCCTAGGGATTTGGCGGGAGTCGACAGATACGCAGTATTTT. Translated, it gives CASSLGIWRESTDTQYF.